This is a list of T cell receptor beta chains from one sample in a study of blood T cell repertoires in COVID-19. Method: immunoSEQ multiplex PCR; TCRdb's copy keeps in-frame clones and lacks some. The data show 300,000 to 350,000 clones, around 90% seen once. Sequenced material: peripheral blood. Receptors originate from a man younger than 30 with active or convalescent COVID-19. CDR3s include the opening cysteine and the closing phenylalanine or tryptophan. A D gene is named only where the DNA matches it firmly. Clone size is stated in some rows and not others, as once, few, many or a class when expanded.

V gene	D gene	J gene	clone size	CDR3 protein	CDR3 DNA
TRBV7-9	TRBD2	TRBJ2-2	NA	CASSLHILAGGDFRELFF	TGTGCCAGCAGCTTACATATTTTAGCGGGAGGGGATTTCCGGGAGCTGTTTTTT
TRBV11-2	NA	TRBJ2-7	NA	CASSFGRDYEQYF	TGTGCCAGCAGCTTTGGCAGGGACTACGAGCAGTACTTC
TRBV18	NA	TRBJ2-1	NA	CASSQTGHNEQFF	TGTGCCAGCTCACAGACAGGCCACAATGAGCAGTTCTTC
TRBV4-1	NA	TRBJ2-7	once	CASSQGRVTYEQYF	TGCGCCAGCAGCCAAGGTCGGGTTACCTACGAGCAGTACTTC
TRBV7-9	NA	TRBJ2-2	NA	CASSLRGYGELFF	TGTGCCAGCAGCCTGAGGGGGTACGGGGAGCTGTTTTTT
TRBV5-1	TRBD2	TRBJ2-1	NA	CASNLAGGRNEQFF	TGCGCCAGCAACCTAGCGGGGGGGCGCAATGAGCAGTTCTTC
TRBV7-9	TRBD1	TRBJ1-6	NA	CASSLGVSGTEHSPLHF	TGTGCCAGCAGCTTAGGCGTTTCTGGGACAGAGCATTCACCCCTCCACTTT
TRBV3-1/TRBV3-2	NA	TRBJ1-3	few	CASSQDRELSSGNTIYF	TGTGCCAGCAGCCAAGATCGCGAGTTATCCTCTGGAAACACCATATATTTT
TRBV28	NA	TRBJ1-1	NA	CASNLGVSEAFF	TGTGCCAGCAACCTAGGCGTATCTGAAGCTTTCTTT
TRBV4-1	NA	TRBJ1-2	NA	CASSQDGGIGGYTF	TGCGCCAGCAGCCAAGACGGGGGTATAGGTGGCTACACCTTC
TRBV20-1	NA	TRBJ2-4	NA	CSASRFIAKNIQYF	TGCAGTGCTAGTCGGTTCATAGCCAAAAACATTCAGTACTTC
TRBV5-6	NA	TRBJ1-1	NA	CASSWGQGTNTEAFF	TGTGCCAGCAGCTGGGGGCAGGGAACGAACACTGAAGCTTTCTTT
TRBV10-3	TRBD2	TRBJ2-1	NA	CAISVGGAYNEQFF	TGTGCCATCAGTGTCGGGGGGGCCTACAATGAGCAGTTCTTC
TRBV9	NA	TRBJ1-3	NA	CASSSSGGNTIYF	TGTGCCAGCAGCTCCAGCGGCGGAAACACCATATATTTT
TRBV18	TRBD2	TRBJ2-2	NA	CASSPTIPGLAGANTGELFF	TGTGCCAGCTCACCTACTATACCGGGACTAGCGGGAGCGAACACCGGGGAGCTGTTTTTT
TRBV5-1	NA	TRBJ2-7	NA	CASSLAGQLQNYEQYF	TGCGCCAGCAGCTTGGCTGGACAGCTGCAGAACTACGAGCAGTACTTC
TRBV2	TRBD1	TRBJ2-1	NA	CASSEADFRTGLMFF	TGTGCCAGCAGTGAAGCGGATTTCAGGACAGGGTTAATGTTCTTC